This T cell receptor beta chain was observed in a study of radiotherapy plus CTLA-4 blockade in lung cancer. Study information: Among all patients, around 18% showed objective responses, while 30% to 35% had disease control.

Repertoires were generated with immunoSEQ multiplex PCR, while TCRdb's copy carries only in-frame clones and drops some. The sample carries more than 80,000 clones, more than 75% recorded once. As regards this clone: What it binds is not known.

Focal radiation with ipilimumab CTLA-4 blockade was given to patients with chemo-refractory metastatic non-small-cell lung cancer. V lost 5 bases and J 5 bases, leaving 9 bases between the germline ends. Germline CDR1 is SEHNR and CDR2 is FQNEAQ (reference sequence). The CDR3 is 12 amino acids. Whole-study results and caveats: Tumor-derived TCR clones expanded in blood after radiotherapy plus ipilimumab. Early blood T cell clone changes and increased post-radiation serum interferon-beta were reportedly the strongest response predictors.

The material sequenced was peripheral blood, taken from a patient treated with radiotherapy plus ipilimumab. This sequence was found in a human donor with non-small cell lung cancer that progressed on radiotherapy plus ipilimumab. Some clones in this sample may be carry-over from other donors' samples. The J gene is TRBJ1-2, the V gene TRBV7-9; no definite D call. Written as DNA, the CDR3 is TGTGCCAGCAGCGTCGGACTATATGGCTACACCTTC. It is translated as CASSVGLYGYTF.